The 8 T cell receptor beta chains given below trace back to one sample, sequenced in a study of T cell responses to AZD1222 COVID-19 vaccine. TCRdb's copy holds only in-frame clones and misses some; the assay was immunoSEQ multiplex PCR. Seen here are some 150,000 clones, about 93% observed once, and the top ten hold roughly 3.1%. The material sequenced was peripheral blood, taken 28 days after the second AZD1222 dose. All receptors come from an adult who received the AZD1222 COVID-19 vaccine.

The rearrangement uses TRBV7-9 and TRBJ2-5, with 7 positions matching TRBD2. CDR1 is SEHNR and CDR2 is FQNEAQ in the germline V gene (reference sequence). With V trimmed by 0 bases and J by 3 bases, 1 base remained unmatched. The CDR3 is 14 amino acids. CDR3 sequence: CASSLAGTKETQYF. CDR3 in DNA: TGTGCCAGCAGCTTAGCCGGGACTAAAGAGACCCAGTACTTC.

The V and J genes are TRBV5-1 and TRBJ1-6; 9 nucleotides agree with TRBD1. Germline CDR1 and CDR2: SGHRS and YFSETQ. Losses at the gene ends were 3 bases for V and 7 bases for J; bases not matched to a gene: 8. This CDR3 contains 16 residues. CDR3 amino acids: CASSSGLQGANSPLHF. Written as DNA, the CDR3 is TGCGCCAGCAGCTCAGGCTTACAGGGGGCAAATTCACCCCTCCACTTT.

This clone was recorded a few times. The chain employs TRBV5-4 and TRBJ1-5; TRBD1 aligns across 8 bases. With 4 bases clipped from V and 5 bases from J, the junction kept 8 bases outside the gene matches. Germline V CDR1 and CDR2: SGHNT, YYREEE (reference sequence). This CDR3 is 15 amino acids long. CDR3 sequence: CASSRGTGRDQPQHF. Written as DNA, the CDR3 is TGTGCCAGCAGCCGAGGGACAGGCCGGGATCAGCCCCAGCATTTT.

The CDR3 protein is CASSLGGVRTEAFF. The CDR3 DNA follows: TGTGCCAGCAGCTTGGGAGGGGTCAGGACTGAAGCTTTCTTT. The chain employs TRBV5-6 and TRBJ1-1; tentative D call: TRBD1 (5 bases). The CDR3 has 14 residues. Germline V CDR1 and CDR2: SGHDT, YYEEEE. V was cut by 0 bases and J by 5 bases, with 11 bases left in between.

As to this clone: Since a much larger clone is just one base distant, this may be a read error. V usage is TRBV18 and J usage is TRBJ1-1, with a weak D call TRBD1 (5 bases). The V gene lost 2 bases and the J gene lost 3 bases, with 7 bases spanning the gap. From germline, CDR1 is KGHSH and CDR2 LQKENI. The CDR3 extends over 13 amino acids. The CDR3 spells CASSPGGDTEAFF. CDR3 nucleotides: TGTGCCAGCTCACCAGGGGGGGACACTGAAGCTTTCTTT.

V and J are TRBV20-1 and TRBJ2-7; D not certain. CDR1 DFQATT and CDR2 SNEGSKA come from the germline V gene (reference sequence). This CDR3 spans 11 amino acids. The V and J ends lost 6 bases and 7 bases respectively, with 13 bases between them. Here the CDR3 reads CSAPAWSEQYF. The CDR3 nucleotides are TGCAGTGCCCCTGCATGGTCGGAGCAGTACTTC.

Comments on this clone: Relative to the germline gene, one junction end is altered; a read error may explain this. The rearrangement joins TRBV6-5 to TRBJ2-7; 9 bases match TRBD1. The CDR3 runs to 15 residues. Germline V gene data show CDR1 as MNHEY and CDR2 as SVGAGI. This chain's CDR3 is CASNYPGQGIYEQYF. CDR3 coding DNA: TGTGCCAGCAATTACCCGGGACAGGGTATCTACGAGCAGTACTTC.

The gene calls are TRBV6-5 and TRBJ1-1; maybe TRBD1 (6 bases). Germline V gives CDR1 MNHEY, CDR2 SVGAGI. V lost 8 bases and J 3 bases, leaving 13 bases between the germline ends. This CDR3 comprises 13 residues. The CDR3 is CASRQAPDTEAFF. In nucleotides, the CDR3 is TGTGCCAGCCGACAGGCGCCGGACACTGAAGCTTTCTTT.